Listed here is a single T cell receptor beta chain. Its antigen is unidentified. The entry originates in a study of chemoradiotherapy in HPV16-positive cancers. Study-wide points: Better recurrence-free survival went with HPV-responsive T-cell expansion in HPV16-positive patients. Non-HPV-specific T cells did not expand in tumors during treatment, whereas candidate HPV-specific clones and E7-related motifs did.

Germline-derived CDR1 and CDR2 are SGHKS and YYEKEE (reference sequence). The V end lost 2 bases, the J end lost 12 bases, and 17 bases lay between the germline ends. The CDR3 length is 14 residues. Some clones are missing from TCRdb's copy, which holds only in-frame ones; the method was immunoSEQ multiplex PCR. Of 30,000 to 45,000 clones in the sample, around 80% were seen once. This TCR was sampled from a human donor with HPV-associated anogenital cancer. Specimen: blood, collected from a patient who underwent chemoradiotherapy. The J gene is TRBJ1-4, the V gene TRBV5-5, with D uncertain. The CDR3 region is CASSFFDPKGELFF. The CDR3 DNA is TGTGCCAGCAGCTTCTTCGACCCGAAAGGCGAACTGTTTTTT.